The text below deals with one T cell receptor beta chain. cDNA came from about 0.5 to 1 ug RNA primed by random hexamers. TCRdb recomputed calls from the immunoSEQ multiplex PCR reads with MiXCR, one row per CDR3 protein. The sample records some 260,000 distinct CDR3 sequences, about 94% being singletons. Sequencing targeted TCR beta in blood CD8+ and CD4+ T cells. Negative isolation was used for CD8+ and CD4+ T cells, and FACS enrichment was applied to TEMRA cells. The data stem from a study of CD8 T cells in Susac syndrome. The sample comprised CD4+ T cells from PBMCs. The TCR sequence derives from a human donor with multiple sclerosis.

Here the CDR3 reads CASSPGTGVPFEKLFF. CDR3 nucleotide sequence: TGTGCCAGCAGCCCCGGCACGGGAGTGCCCTTTGAAAAACTGTTTTTT. This sequence joins TRBV3-1 and TRBJ1-4; D is undetermined. V was shortened by 4 bases and J by 7 bases, with 19 bases between the two germline ends. The CDR3 covers 16 residues. Germline V CDR1 and CDR2: LGHDT, YNNKEL (reference sequence).